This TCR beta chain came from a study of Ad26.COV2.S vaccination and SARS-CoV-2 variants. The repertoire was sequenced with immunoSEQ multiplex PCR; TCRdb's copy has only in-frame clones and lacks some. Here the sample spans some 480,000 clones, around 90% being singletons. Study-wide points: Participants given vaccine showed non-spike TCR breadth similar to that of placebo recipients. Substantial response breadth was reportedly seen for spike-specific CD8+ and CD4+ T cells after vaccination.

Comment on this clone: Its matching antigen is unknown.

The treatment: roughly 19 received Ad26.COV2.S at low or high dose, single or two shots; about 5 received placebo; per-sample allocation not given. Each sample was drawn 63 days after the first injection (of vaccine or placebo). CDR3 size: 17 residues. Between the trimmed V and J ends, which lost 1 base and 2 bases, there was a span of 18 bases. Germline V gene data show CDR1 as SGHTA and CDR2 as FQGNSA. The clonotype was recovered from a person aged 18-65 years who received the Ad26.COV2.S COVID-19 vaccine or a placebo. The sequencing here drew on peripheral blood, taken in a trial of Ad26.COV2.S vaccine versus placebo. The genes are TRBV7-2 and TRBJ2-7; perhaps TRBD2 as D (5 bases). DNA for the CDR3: TGTGCCAGCAGCTTAGTTTCGGCGGGCCAAATCCCCTACGAGCAGTACTTC. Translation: CASSLVSAGQIPYEQYF.